These 10 T cell receptor beta chains share one sample of origin, sequenced in a study of blood T cell repertoires in COVID-19. The data were produced by immunoSEQ multiplex PCR, yet TCRdb's version contains in-frame clones alone and is incomplete. The data hold 350,000 to 400,000 clones, with about 90% observed a single time. Sequencing was performed on PBMCs or T cells enriched from blood (not recorded which). The origin of the receptors is a man aged 35-49 years in a cohort exposed to, infected with or recovered from COVID-19 (not recorded which).

V usage is TRBV19 and J usage is TRBJ2-7; TRBD1 agrees at 8 bases. V lost 6 bases, J lost 5 bases, and 6 bases stayed unmatched. From germline, CDR1 is LNHDA and CDR2 SQIVND (reference sequence). The CDR3 spans 13 residues. The CDR3 nucleotides are TGTGCCAGTAGCTGGACAGGGTCTAACGAGCAGTACTTC. Amino acids: CASSWTGSNEQYF.

The chain is built from TRBV6-5 and TRBJ2-2, with a tentative D call TRBD2 (5 bases). The CDR3 sequence is 14 residues long. The V gene's germline CDR1 is MNHEY and CDR2 SVGAGI. V was trimmed by 5 bases and J by 7 bases, leaving 14 bases between them. CDR3 bases: TGTGCCAGCAGTCCCTCACGGGCGGGCGGGGAGCTGTTTTTT. Translating it yields CASSPSRAGGELFF.

The rearrangement joins TRBV28 to TRBJ2-7; 8 bases are shared with TRBD2. V dropped 6 bases and J dropped 2; count of bases not matched to a gene: 3. The V gene's germline CDR1 is MDHEN and CDR2 SYDVKM. CDR3 length: 13 amino acids. The CDR3 DNA is TGTGCCAGCAGCCGCGGGGGGACCTACGAGCAGTACTTC. This translates into CASSRGGTYEQYF.

The chain carries TRBV5-1 and TRBJ1-2; 9 nucleotides line up with TRBD1. The CDR3 sequence is 16 residues long. Germline V CDR1 and CDR2: SGHRS, YFSETQ. V shed 5 bases, J shed 7 bases, and the junction held 15 bases outside the gene matches. The CDR3, as DNA: TGCGCCAGCAGTCTTAACCGGGACAGGGATCCTGGTGGCTACACCTTC. Amino acids: CASSLNRDRDPGGYTF.

The chain has TRBV2 and TRBJ2-1; TRBD2 aligns across 10 bases. CDR3 length: 13 residues. V lost 4 bases and J lost 9; bases outside the gene matches: 3. The germline CDR1 and CDR2 sequences are SNHLY and FYNNEI. The CDR3, as DNA: TGTGCCAGCAGTGGACTAGCGGGTGGTGAGCAGTTCTTC. It codes for CASSGLAGGEQFF.

This clone was seen only once. V gene TRBV24-1 combines with J gene TRBJ2-1, with TRBD2 matching 10 bases. The V and J ends lost 7 bases and 5 bases, in that order; junction bases with no gene match: 4. This CDR3 contains 14 residues. Germline-derived CDR1 and CDR2 are KGHDR and SFDVKD. For the CDR3, the DNA is TGTGCCACCAGGGCTAGCGGGGGAGACAATGAGCAGTTCTTC. Protein product: CATRASGGDNEQFF.

In its sample, this clone was seen a few times. The CDR3 region is CASSADYFGQGRYEQYF. The CDR3 nucleotides are TGTGCCAGCAGTGCGGACTACTTTGGACAGGGACGCTACGAGCAGTACTTC. The chain recombines TRBV11-3 with TRBJ2-7; TRBD1 matches at 8 bases. The CDR3 sequence is 17 residues long. The junction had 16 bases not matched to a gene; V was cut back by 6 bases and J by 3 bases. Germline values: CDR1 SGHNT, CDR2 YENEEA.

V gene TRBV10-3 combines with J gene TRBJ1-5; no clear D. The CDR3 length is 15 residues. The V end lost 0 bases, the J end lost 2 bases, and 8 bases lay between the germline ends. Germline loops: CDR1 ENHRY, CDR2 SYGVKD. CDR3 sequence (DNA): TGTGCCATCAGTGAGTCGACTAGGGGCAATCAGCCCCAGCATTTT. It specifies CAISESTRGNQPQHF.

V usage is TRBV10-3 and J usage is TRBJ1-3, with a tentative D call TRBD1 (6 bases). Germline V gene data show CDR1 as ENHRY and CDR2 as SYGVKD. V lost 6 bases, J lost 3 bases, and 21 bases lay in between. The CDR3 sequence is 17 residues long. Here the CDR3 DNA reads TGTGCCATCAGGTCGTCACAGGGACCACTGGGTGGAAACACCATATATTTT. Protein: CAIRSSQGPLGGNTIYF.

The chain uses TRBV25-1 and TRBJ2-1, with D perhaps TRBD2 (6 bases). Trimming cost V 6 bases and J 8 bases, with 17 bases left between them. Germline V lookup: CDR1 MGHDK, CDR2 SYGVNS. CDR3 length equals 14 residues. CDR3 sequence reads: CASSLGTPSDEQFF. The DNA of the CDR3 is TGTGCCAGCAGCCTCGGGACTCCCTCGGATGAGCAGTTCTTC.